The sequence of this T cell receptor beta chain was determined in a study of blood T cell repertoires in COVID-19. Study as a whole: The study drew acute and convalescent COVID-19 samples from the United States, Italy and Spain. T cells, B-cell-depleted T cells, or PBMCs provided the cDNA or gDNA that served as material.

Here immunoSEQ multiplex PCR was the method, and the copy in TCRdb shows in-frame clones only, minus some. This sample has some 190,000 clones, with about 84% found just once. V lost 3 bases and J 0 bases, leaving 15 bases between the germline ends. CDR3 length: 17 residues. From germline, CDR1 is SGHAT and CDR2 FQNNGV. Material for sequencing was peripheral blood. The sequence derives from an older person with COVID-19, enrolled during active disease. The rearrangement joins TRBV11-2 to TRBJ2-1; possible D gene TRBD2, 6 bases. CDR3 sequence (DNA): TGTGCCAGCAGCTTTGGGGGGTTAGGCTTCTCCTACAATGAGCAGTTCTTC. This gives the protein CASSFGGLGFSYNEQFF.